Shown below are 2 T cell receptor beta chains from a single sample sequenced in a study of shared clonotypes between healthy human individuals. The data were produced by immunoSEQ multiplex PCR, yet TCRdb's version contains in-frame clones alone and is incomplete. The profile covers about 680,000 clones, with 60% to 75% appearing a single time and around 1.7% taken by the ten largest. The source material was memory CD4+ T cells sorted from blood. Sample subset: CD45RA-negative fraction. Receptors were obtained from a woman aged 25 to 39 in good health.

V and J are TRBV5-1 and TRBJ1-1, with 7 bases aligning to TRBD1. The CDR3 runs to 14 residues. V shed 5 bases and J 0 bases; nucleotides not matched to a gene: 4. Germline values: CDR1 SGHRS, CDR2 YFSETQ. This CDR3 reads CASRTGVMNTEAFF. CDR3 sequence (DNA): TGCGCCAGCAGAACAGGGGTCATGAACACTGAAGCTTTCTTT.

The chain carries TRBV11-2 and TRBJ1-3; the D gene is possibly TRBD1 (5 bases). CDR3 size: 15 residues. Germline CDR1 SGHAT, CDR2 FQNNGV. V was clipped by 4 bases and J by 0 bases, with 10 bases between them. CDR3 coding DNA: TGTGCCAGCAGCTACAGGACGATCTCTGGAAACACCATATATTTT. Amino acids: CASSYRTISGNTIYF.